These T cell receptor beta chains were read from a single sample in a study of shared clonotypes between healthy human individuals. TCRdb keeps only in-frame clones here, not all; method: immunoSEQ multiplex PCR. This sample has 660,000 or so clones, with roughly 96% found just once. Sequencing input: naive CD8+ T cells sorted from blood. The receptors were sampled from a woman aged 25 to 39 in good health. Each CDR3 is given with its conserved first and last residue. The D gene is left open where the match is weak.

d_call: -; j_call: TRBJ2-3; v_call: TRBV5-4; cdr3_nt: TGTGCCAGCAGCCCCCCTGATACGCAGTATTTT; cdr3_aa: CASSPPDTQYF
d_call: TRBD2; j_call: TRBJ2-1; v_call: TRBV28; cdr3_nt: TGTGCCAGCAGTTCCGAGCGGGAGTTATTCAGTGAGCAGTTCTTC; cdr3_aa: CASSSERELFSEQFF
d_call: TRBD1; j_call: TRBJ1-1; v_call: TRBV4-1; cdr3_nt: TGCGCCAGCAGCCAAAGGGCCACCCTCAGGGGGCGGGACACTGAAGCTTTCTTT; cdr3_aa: CASSQRATLRGRDTEAFF
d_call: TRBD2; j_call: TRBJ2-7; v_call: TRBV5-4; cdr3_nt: TGTGCCAGCACCCCCCCGGGGGGGAGCTCCTACGAGCAGTACTTC; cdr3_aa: CASTPPGGSSYEQYF
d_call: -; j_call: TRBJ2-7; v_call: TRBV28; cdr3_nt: TGTGCCAGCAGGGCCGTCGACATATTAAGCTCCTACGAGCAGTACTTC; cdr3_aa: CASRAVDILSSYEQYF
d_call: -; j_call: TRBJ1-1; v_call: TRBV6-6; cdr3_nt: TGTGCCAGCAGTCCAGGGGACGCCGGGAACACTGAAGCTTTCTTT; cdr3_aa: CASSPGDAGNTEAFF
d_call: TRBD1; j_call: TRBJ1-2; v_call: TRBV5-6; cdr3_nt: TGTGCCAGCAGCTTCGGGACAGGGGATCGCTACACCTTC; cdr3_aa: CASSFGTGDRYTF
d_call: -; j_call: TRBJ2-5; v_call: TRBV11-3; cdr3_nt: TGTGCCAGCAGCCCAAGGACCCAGTACTTC; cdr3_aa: CASSPRTQYF
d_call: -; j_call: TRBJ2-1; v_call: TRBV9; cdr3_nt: TGTGCCAGCAGCGGAAACAGGGTCAGCTCCTACAATGAGCAGTTCTTC; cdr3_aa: CASSGNRVSSYNEQFF
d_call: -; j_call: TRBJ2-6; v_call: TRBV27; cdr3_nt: TGTGCCAGCAAGGAGGGGTTTGGCTCTGGGGCCAACGTCCTGACTTTC; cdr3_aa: CASKEGFGSGANVLTF
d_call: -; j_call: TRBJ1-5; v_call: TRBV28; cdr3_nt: TGTGCCAGCAGTTTCCAGGAGAATCAGCCCCAGCATTTT; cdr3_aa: CASSFQENQPQHF
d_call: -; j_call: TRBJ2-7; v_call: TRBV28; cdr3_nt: TGTGCCAGCAGCCTAGCCGCGGGCCTCTCCTACGAGCAGTACTTC; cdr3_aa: CASSLAAGLSYEQYF
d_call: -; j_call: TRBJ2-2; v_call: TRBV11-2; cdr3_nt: TGTGCCAGCAGCTTGGGCACCGGGGAGCTGTTTTTT; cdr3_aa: CASSLGTGELFF
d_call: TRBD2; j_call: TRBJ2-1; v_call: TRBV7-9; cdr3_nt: TGTGCCAGCAGCGGGAGACTAGCTAATGAGCAGTTCTTC; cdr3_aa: CASSGRLANEQFF